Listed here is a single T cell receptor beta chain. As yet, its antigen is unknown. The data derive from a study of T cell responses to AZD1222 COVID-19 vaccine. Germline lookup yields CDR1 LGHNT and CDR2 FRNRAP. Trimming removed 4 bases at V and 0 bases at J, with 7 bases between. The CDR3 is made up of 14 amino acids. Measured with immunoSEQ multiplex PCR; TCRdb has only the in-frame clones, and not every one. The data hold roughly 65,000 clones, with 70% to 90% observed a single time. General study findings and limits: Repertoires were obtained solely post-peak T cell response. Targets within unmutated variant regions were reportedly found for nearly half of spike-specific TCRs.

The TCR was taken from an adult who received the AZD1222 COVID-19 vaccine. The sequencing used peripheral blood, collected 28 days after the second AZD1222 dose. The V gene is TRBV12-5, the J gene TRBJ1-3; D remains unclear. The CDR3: CASGSLLSGNTIYF. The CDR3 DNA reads TGTGCTAGTGGTTCTCTCCTCTCTGGAAACACCATATATTTT.